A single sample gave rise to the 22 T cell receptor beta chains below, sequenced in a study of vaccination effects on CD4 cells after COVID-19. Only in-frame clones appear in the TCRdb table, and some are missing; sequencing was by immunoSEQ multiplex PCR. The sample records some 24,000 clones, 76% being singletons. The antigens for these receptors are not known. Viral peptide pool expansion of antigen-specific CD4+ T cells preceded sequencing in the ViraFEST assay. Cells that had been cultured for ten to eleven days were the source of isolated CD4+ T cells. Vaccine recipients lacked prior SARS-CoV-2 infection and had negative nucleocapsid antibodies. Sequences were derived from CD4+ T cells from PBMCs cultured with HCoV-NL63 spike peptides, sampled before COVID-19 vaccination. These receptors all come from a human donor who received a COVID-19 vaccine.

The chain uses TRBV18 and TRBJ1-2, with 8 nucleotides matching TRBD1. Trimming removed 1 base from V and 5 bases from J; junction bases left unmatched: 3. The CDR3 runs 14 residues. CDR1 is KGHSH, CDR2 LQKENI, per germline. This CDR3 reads CASSPLRTGYGYTF. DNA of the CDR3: TGTGCCAGCTCACCACTTAGGACAGGGTATGGCTACACCTTC.

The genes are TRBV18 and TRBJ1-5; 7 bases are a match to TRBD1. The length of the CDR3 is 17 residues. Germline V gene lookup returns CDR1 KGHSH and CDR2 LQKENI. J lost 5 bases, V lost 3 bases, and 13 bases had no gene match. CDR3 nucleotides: TGTGCCAGCTCACCGGGGGAGGGGGCCGGCGTCGATCAGCCCCAGCATTTT. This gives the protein CASSPGEGAGVDQPQHF.

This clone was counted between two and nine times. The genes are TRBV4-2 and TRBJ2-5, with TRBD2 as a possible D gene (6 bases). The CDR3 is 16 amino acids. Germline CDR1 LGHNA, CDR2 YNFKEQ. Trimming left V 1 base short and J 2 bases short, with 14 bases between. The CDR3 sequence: CASSQGEAGRQETQYF. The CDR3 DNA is TGTGCCAGCAGCCAAGGAGAGGCAGGGAGGCAAGAGACCCAGTACTTC.

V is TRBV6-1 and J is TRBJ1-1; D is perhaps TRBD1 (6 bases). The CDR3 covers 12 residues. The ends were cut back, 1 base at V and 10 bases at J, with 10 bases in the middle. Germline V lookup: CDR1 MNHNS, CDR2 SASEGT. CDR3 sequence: CASSEDGGRAFF. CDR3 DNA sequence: TGTGCCAGCAGTGAAGATGGGGGCAGAGCTTTCTTT.

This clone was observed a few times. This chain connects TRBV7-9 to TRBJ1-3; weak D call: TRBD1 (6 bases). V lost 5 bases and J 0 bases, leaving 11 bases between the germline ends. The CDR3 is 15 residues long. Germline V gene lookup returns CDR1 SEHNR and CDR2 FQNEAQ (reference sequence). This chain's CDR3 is CASSPRGNSGNTIYF. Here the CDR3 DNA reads TGTGCCAGCAGCCCGAGGGGGAACTCTGGAAACACCATATATTTT.

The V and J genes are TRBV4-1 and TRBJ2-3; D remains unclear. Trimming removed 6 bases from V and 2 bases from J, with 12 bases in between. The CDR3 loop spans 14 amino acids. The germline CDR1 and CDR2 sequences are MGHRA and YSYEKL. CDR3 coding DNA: TGCGCCAGCAGGTCGGGTCGCAACACAGATACGCAGTATTTT. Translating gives CASRSGRNTDTQYF.

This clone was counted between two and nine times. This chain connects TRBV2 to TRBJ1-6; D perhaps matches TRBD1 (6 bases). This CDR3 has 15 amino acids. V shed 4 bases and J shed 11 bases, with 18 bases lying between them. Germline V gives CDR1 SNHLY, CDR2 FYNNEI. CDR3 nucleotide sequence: TGTGCCAGCAGTGCAAAAGACGACAGGATTGCACCCCTCCACTTT. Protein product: CASSAKDDRIAPLHF.

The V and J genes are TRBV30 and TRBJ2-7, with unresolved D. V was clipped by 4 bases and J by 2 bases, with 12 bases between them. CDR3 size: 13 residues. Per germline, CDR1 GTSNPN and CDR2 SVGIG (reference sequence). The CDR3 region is CAWKKKQTYEQYF. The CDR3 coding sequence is TGTGCCTGGAAAAAGAAACAGACCTACGAGCAGTACTTC.

DNA of the CDR3: TGTGCCAGCAGCCCCTGGGGTGAGACCCAGTACTTC. Translated: CASSPWGETQYF. The V gene is TRBV3-1 (or the pseudogene TRBV3-2), the J gene TRBJ2-5; D call uncertain. V lost 4 bases and J 5 bases, leaving 8 bases between the germline ends. The CDR3 loop spans 12 amino acids. The germline CDR1 and CDR2 sequences are LGHDT and YNNKEL (reference sequence).

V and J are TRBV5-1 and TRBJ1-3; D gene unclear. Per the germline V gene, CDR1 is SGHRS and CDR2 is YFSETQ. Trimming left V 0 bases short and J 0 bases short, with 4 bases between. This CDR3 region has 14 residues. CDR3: CASSLGDSGNTIYF. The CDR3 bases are TGCGCCAGCAGCTTGGGAGACTCTGGAAACACCATATATTTT.

CDR3 in amino acids: CASSPQATYDEKLFF. The DNA of the CDR3 is TGTGCCAGCAGCCCGCAGGCCACTTATGATGAAAAACTGTTTTTT. This chain connects TRBV5-5 to TRBJ1-4; D unclear. CDR1 is SGHKS and CDR2 is YYEKEE in the germline V gene (reference sequence). The CDR3 has 15 amino acids. Trimming pared 4 bases from V and 6 bases from J, leaving 16 bases between.

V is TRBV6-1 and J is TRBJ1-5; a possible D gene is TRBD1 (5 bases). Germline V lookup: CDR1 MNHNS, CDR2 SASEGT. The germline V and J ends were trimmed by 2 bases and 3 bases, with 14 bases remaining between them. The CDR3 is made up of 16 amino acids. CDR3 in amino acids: CASSERQHFSNQPQHF. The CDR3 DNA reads TGTGCCAGCAGTGAAAGACAGCACTTCTCCAATCAGCCCCAGCATTTT.

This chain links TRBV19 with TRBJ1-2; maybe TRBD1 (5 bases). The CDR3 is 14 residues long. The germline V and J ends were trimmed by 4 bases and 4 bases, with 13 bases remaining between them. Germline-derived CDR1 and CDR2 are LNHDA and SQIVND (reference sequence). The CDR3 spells CASSTGNLFYGYTF. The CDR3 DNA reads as TGTGCCAGTAGTACAGGGAACCTATTCTATGGCTACACCTTC.

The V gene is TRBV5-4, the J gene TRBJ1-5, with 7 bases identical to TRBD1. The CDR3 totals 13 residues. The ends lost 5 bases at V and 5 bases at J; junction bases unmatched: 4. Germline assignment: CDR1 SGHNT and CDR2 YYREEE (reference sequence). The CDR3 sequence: CASSTDRDQPQHF. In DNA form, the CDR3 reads TGTGCCAGCAGTACTGACAGGGATCAGCCCCAGCATTTT.

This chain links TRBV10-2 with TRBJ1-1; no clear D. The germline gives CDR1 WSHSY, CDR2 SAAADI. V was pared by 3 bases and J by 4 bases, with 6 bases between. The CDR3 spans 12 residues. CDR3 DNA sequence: TGCGCCAGCAGTGATCGAGCCACTGAAGCTTTCTTT. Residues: CASSDRATEAFF.

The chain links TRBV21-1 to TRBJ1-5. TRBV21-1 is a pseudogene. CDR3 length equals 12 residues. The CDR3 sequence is CASSNCDQPQHF. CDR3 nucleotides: TGTGCCAGCAGCAATTGTGATCAGCCCCAGCATTTT.

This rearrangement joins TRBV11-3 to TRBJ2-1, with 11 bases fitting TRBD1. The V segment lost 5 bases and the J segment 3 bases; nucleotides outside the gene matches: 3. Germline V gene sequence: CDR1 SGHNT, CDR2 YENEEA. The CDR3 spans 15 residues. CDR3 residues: CASSPGTGGYNEQFF. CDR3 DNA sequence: TGTGCCAGCAGCCCCGGGACAGGGGGCTACAATGAGCAGTTCTTC.

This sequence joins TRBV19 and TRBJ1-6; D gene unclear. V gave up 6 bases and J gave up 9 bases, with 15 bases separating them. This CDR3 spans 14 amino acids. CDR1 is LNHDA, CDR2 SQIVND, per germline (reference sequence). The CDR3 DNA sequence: TGTGCCAGTAGGCTACCCTCGGCGGCTTCACCCCTCCACTTT. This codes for CASRLPSAASPLHF. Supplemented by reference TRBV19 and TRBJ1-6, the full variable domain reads DGGITQSPKYLFRKEGQNVTLSCEQNLNHDAMYWYRQDPGQGLRLIYYSQIVNDFQKGDIAEGYSVSREKKESFPLTVTSAQKNPTAFYLCASRLPSAASPLHFGNGTRLTVT.

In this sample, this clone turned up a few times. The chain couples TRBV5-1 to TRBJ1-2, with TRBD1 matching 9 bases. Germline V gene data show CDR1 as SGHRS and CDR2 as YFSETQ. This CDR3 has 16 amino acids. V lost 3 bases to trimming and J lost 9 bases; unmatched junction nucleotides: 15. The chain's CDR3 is CASSSGYKGQGLRYTF. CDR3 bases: TGCGCCAGCAGCTCAGGCTATAAGGGACAGGGTTTACGCTACACCTTC.

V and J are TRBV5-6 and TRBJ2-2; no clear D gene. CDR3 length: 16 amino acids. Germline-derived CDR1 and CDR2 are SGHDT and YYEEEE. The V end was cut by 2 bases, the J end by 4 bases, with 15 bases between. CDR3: CASSLTGSFSTGELFF. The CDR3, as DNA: TGTGCCAGCAGCTTAACCGGGTCTTTCTCCACCGGGGAGCTGTTTTTT.

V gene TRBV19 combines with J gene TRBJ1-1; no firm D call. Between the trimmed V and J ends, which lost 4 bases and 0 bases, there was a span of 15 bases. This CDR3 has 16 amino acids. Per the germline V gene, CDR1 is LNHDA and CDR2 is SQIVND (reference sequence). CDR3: CASSTSTGMMNTEAFF. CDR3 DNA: TGTGCCAGTAGTACTTCGACCGGGATGATGAACACTGAAGCTTTCTTT.

CDR3 DNA: TGTGCCAGCAGTGTCGAGAGGTTAATCTCTGGGGCCAACGTCCTGACTTTC. Its protein is CASSVERLISGANVLTF. This sequence joins TRBV27 and TRBJ2-6; D unresolved. From germline, CDR1 is MNHEY and CDR2 SMNVEV (reference sequence). The CDR3 consists of 17 residues. Trimming removed 5 bases from V and 0 bases from J, with 14 bases in between.